This T cell receptor beta chain was captured in a study of control samples from healthy donors and cancer patients. The V and J ends lost 0 bases and 5 bases respectively, with 11 bases between them. The CDR3 has 14 residues. Germline CDR1 KGHSH, CDR2 LQKENI. TCRdb's copy holds only in-frame clones and misses some; the assay was immunoSEQ multiplex PCR. The table records about 130,000 clones, roughly 90% of them present only once. Specimen: blood. The chain carries TRBV18 and TRBJ2-7; a weak D match, TRBD1 (6 bases). The sequence was obtained from a man aged 18-30 years in good health. CDR3 amino acids: CASSPPTGTHEQYF. The CDR3 bases are TGTGCCAGCTCACCACCTACAGGGACCCACGAGCAGTACTTC.